This T cell receptor (beta chain) was captured by sequencing in a study of cytomegalovirus exposure and HLA in healthy donors (dated by TCRdb to 2017 to 2019). With regard to the full study: The 670 or so repertoires of the first cohort and the 120 validation repertoires were produced on the same platform, according to a later analysis. The study aimed to test whether cataloging public T cell receptors could reveal signatures of past pathogen exposure. High-throughput TCR immunosequencing, statistical association of individual TCRs with disease status, and machine learning were combined to predict cytomegalovirus infection status. In addition to the first cohort of 650 to 800 subjects, a separate validation cohort of 120 different subjects was used. Results the study describes overall, beyond this receptor: It was suggested by the authors that the approach could potentially be generalized to other disease states and immunological phenotypes. Most TCR sequences were observed very rarely across donors, whereas some public TCRs were present in many individuals. The validation cohort had no HLA typing available for a later analysis, so co-occurrence within that cohort was assessed over all 130 or so repertoires. A total of 150 or so TCR beta chains were listed by the study as associated with cytomegalovirus. A few of the identified cytomegalovirus-associated TCR beta chains were confirmed in vitro to be specific for cytomegalovirus antigens. Of the cluster scores, roughly 95% were above 0 in a later analysis, which found that TCRs clustered in the first cohort also tended to co-occur in the approximately 110 validation repertoires. The classifier was reported to diagnose cytomegalovirus status with high specificity and sensitivity in both the original and validation cohorts.

Separate from the approximately 670-subject first cohort, the validation cohort of 90 to 150 subjects was the group to which the donors belonged. Library construction relied on the immunoSEQ multiplex PCR assay. The study's own analysis went as follows. A statistical classification framework was built for diagnosing cytomegalovirus status from the catalog of TCR beta chain sequences. As stored in TCRdb, this immuneACCESS dataset retains in-frame rearrangements with V and J assigned. A fraction of the clones does not appear; measured against another copy, unresolved V genes explain less than half of the discrepancy, and the remainder lacks a known reason. That table furnishes V, J and clone size, whereas the DNA furnished D and trimming. This sample holds around 220,000 clones; approximately 88% were observed only once. Jointly, the top ten make up roughly 13% of the sample. There are 14 amino acids in the CDR3, from cysteine to phenylalanine inclusive. Only CDR3 DNA is held: 42 bases, read in frame from base 1. Unmatched junction bases come to 7, with V trimmed by 3 bases and J by 5 bases. Via the germline V gene, CDR1 is MDHEN and CDR2 SYDVKM.

A remark on this clone: Its target antigen remains unknown. The sample holds no much larger clone one base away, and base qualities are not on file.

Sequenced material: PBMCs. This receptor chain uses TRBV28 and TRBJ2-7; TRBD1 aligns with 7 central bases. The source is a young woman in good health and CMV-seropositive. The DNA sequence is as follows: TGTGCCAGCAGTTTCTTACAGGGGACCCACGAGCAGTACTTC. Its translation is CASSFLQGTHEQYF.